A selection of T cell receptor beta chains follows, all from one sample in a study of T cells in Graves' hyperthyroidism and ophthalmopathy. TCRdb re-called the multiplex PCR reads through MiXCR, storing one row per CDR3 protein. The table records 500,000 or so distinct CDR3 sequences, more than 15% of them present only once. The material sequenced was blood. These receptors all stem from a woman under 40 with Graves' ophthalmopathy. CDR3s include the opening cysteine and the closing phenylalanine or tryptophan. A D gene is named only where the DNA matches it firmly. Rows give clone size only sometimes, using once, few, many, or a class for an expanded clone.

length	V	J	size	D	CDR3	DNA
14	TRBV27	TRBJ1-5	few	.	CASSLSSPGQPQHF	TGTGCCAGCAGTTTATCGAGTCCCGGGCAGCCCCAGCATTTT
13	TRBV28	TRBJ1-2	.	.	CASSSDGPYGYTF	TGTGCCAGCAGTTCGGACGGACCTTATGGCTACACCTTC
15	TRBV28	TRBJ1-1	many	.	CASSSLDSRTTEAFF	TGTGCCAGCAGTTCCCTGGACAGCAGGACCACTGAAGCTTTCTTT
15	TRBV7-3	TRBJ2-1	many	.	CASSLSSAAAGEQFF	TGTGCCAGCAGCTTGTCTTCGGCGGCTGCCGGTGAGCAGTTCTTC
19	TRBV6-2/TRBV6-3	TRBJ2-2	.	TRBD2	CASSYPTGTSGVNTGELFF	TGTGCCAGCAGTTACCCGACCGGAACTAGCGGGGTGAACACCGGGGAGCTGTTTTTT
16	TRBV9	TRBJ2-2	few	TRBD1	CASSVDGTGGSGELFF	TGTGCCAGCAGCGTAGACGGGACAGGGGGGTCCGGGGAGCTGTTTTTT
15	TRBV20-1	TRBJ2-4	few	TRBD1	CSARGTGREGNIQYF	TGCAGTGCTAGGGGGACAGGGAGGGAAGGAAACATTCAGTACTTC
16	TRBV6-2/TRBV6-3	TRBJ2-7	many	TRBD2	CASSYQSGRASREQYF	TGTGCCAGCAGTTACCAAAGCGGGAGGGCCTCCCGTGAGCAGTACTTC
15	TRBV4-1	TRBJ1-4	.	.	CASSQRRDYNEKLFF	TGCGCCAGCAGCCAGAGACGCGATTATAATGAAAAACTGTTTTTT
13	TRBV7-2	TRBJ2-1	few	.	CASSDRLYNEQFF	TGTGCCAGCAGCGACCGACTATACAATGAGCAGTTCTTC
15	TRBV28	TRBJ2-5	.	TRBD1	CASSSRDRGLETQYF	TGTGCCAGCAGTAGCCGGGACAGGGGGCTTGAGACCCAGTACTTC
14	TRBV20-1	TRBJ2-3	many	.	CSAKSGRSTDTQYF	TGCAGTGCTAAAAGCGGACGTAGCACAGATACGCAGTATTTT
15	TRBV2	TRBJ2-1	many	.	CASNLGRSSYNEQFF	TGTGCCAGCAACCTTGGGAGGAGCTCCTACAATGAGCAGTTCTTC
13	TRBV20-1	TRBJ1-1	few	TRBD1	CSADRGLFTEAFF	TGCAGTGCGGACAGGGGGCTGTTCACTGAAGCTTTCTTT
15	TRBV20-1	TRBJ2-2	.	TRBD2	CSARGGTSAWGELFF	TGCAGTGCTAGGGGAGGGACTAGCGCTTGGGGGGAGCTGTTTTTT
16	TRBV10-3	TRBJ2-7	few	.	CAISESAAYSSYEQYF	TGTGCCATCAGTGAGTCGGCAGCCTACAGCTCCTACGAGCAGTACTTC
14	TRBV7-9	TRBJ2-7	few	TRBD1	CASSSQGVSYEQYF	TGTGCCAGCAGTTCTCAGGGGGTCTCCTACGAGCAGTACTTC
13	TRBV13	TRBJ2-3	.	TRBD1	CASSGQGSDTQYF	TGTGCCAGCAGCGGACAGGGGTCAGATACGCAGTATTTT
17	TRBV5-5	TRBJ2-7	many	TRBD1	CASSPIKVTGTMAEQYF	TGTGCCAGCAGCCCTATCAAAGTGACAGGGACGATGGCCGAGCAGTACTTC
15	TRBV15	TRBJ2-3	.	TRBD1	CATSPSRGPTDTQYF	TGTGCCACCAGTCCCAGCAGGGGGCCCACAGATACGCAGTATTTT
14	TRBV5-1	TRBJ2-3	many	.	CASSKTGATDTQYF	TGCGCCAGCAGTAAAACGGGAGCAACAGATACGCAGTATTTT
14	TRBV11-3	TRBJ2-1	many	.	CASSFSSSYNEQFF	TGTGCCAGCAGCTTTTCTAGCAGCTACAATGAGCAGTTCTTC
17	TRBV6-2/TRBV6-3	TRBJ2-1	many	.	CASSYSVGSGRYNEQFF	TGTGCCAGCAGTTATTCGGTTGGTTCAGGCAGATACAATGAGCAGTTCTTC
16	TRBV5-8	TRBJ2-4	.	.	CASSLPSSGAKNIQYF	TGTGCCAGCAGCTTGCCGAGTTCCGGGGCCAAAAACATTCAGTACTTC
18	TRBV20-1	TRBJ2-7	.	TRBD2	CSATGTSGRAALIYQQYF	TGCAGTGCCACGGGGACTAGCGGGAGGGCCGCGTTGATATACCAGCAGTACTTC
16	TRBV7-2	TRBJ2-1	many	TRBD2	CASSLALGLNNNEQFF	TGTGCCAGCAGCTTAGCCTTGGGACTAAACAACAATGAGCAGTTCTTC
16	TRBV14	TRBJ1-4	few	.	CASSQDGRAVNEKLFF	TGTGCCAGCAGCCAAGATGGACGGGCCGTTAATGAAAAACTGTTTTTT
14	TRBV19	TRBJ2-1	many	.	CASSIVTDRDEQFF	TGTGCCAGTAGTATAGTCACAGACCGCGATGAGCAGTTCTTC